Included here is one TCR beta chain sequence, with context. Its antigen is not known. This sample stems from a study of cytomegalovirus exposure and HLA in healthy donors. Germline V gives CDR1 SGHAT, CDR2 FQNNGV. The CDR3 totals 15 residues. Primers: 60 Vbeta forward and 13 Jbeta reverse. Only in-frame clones appear in the TCRdb table, and some are missing; sequencing was by immunoSEQ multiplex PCR. Its table records about 82,000 clones. Points from the study as a whole: For most TCR beta V segments, an earlier analysis put the productive rate at about 87% or about 30% of the time.

The source of this sequence is a woman in her 30s in good health and CMV-seronegative. The rearrangement links TRBV11-2 to TRBJ2-5; TRBD1 agrees at 8 bases. The assigned J gene may be wrong: the sequence end matches TRBJ2-7 better. The sequencing sample was made of PBMCs. This CDR3 is CASSFRQGAIYEQYF. DNA of the CDR3: TGTGCCAGCAGCTTTCGGCAGGGGGCGATCTACGAGCAGTACTTC.